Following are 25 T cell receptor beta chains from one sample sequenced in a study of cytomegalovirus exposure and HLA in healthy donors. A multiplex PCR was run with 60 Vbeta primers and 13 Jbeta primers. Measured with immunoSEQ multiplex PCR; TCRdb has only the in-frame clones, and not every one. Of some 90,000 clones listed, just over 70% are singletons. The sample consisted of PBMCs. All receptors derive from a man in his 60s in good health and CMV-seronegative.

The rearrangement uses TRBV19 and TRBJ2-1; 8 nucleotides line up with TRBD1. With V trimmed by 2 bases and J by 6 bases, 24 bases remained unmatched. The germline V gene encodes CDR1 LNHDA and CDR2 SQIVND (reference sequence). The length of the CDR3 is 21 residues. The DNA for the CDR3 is TGTGCCAGTAGTATAAACAGGGGGGACGTTGTTAGGAGTTTCAGTTCCAATGAGCAGTTCTTC. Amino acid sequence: CASSINRGDVVRSFSSNEQFF.

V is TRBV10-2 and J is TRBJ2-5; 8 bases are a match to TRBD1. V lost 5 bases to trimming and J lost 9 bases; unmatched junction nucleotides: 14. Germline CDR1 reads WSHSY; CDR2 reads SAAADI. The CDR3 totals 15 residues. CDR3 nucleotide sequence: TGCGCCAGCAGTCCGGGACAGGAGGGACCAGGGGCCCAGTACTTC. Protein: CASSPGQEGPGAQYF.

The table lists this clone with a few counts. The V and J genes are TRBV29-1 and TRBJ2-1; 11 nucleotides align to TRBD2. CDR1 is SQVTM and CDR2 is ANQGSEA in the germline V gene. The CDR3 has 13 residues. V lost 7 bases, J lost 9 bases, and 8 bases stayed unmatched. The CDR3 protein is CSAPVAGGPEQFF. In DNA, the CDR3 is TGCAGCGCCCCCGTAGCGGGGGGGCCTGAGCAGTTCTTC.

In DNA, the CDR3 is TGTGCCAGCAGCTTAGGGGACAGGGGGGAATACGAGCAGTACTTC. This gives the protein CASSLGDRGEYEQYF. The chain carries TRBV7-9 and TRBJ2-7, with 11 bases lining up with TRBD1. The CDR3 sequence is 15 residues long. Germline V gives CDR1 SEHNR, CDR2 FQNEAQ (reference sequence). V lost 1 base and J lost 4; bases outside the gene matches: 3.

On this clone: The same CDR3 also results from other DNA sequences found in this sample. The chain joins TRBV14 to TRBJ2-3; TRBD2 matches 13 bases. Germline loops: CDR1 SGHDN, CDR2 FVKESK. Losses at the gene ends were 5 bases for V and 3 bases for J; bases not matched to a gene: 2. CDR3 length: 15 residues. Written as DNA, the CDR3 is TGTGCCAGCAGCGGACTAGCGGGAGTGACAGATACGCAGTATTTT. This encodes CASSGLAGVTDTQYF.

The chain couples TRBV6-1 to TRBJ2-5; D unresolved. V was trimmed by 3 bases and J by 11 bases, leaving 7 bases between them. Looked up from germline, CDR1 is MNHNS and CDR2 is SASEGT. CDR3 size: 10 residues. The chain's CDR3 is CASSEYRQYF. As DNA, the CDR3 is TGTGCCAGCAGTGAGTACCGGCAGTACTTC.

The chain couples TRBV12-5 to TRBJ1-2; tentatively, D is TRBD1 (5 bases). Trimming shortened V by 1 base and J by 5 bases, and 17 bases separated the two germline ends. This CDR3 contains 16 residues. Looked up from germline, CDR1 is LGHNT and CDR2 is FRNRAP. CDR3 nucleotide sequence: TGTGCTAGTGGTTTGGGGTCGGGAGGGGTAAGGTATGGCTACACCTTC. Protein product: CASGLGSGGVRYGYTF.

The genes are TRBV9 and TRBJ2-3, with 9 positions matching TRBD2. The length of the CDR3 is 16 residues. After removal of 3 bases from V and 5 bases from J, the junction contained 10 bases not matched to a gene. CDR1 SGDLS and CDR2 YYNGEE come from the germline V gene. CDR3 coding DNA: TGTGCCAGCAGCGGTCCCACTAGCGGGTCGATAGATACGCAGTATTTT. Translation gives CASSGPTSGSIDTQYF.

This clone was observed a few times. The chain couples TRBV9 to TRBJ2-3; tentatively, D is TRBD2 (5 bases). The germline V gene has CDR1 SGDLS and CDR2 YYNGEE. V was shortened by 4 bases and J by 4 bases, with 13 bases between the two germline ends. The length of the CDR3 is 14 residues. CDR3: CASSPRLFSDTQYF. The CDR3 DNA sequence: TGTGCCAGCAGCCCAAGACTATTTTCAGATACGCAGTATTTT.

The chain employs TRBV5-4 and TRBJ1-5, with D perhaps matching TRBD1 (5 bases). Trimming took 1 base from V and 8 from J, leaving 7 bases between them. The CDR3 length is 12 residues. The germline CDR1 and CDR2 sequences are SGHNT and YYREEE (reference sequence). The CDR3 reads CASSLWGEPQHF. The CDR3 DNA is TGTGCCAGCAGCTTGTGGGGCGAGCCCCAGCATTTT.

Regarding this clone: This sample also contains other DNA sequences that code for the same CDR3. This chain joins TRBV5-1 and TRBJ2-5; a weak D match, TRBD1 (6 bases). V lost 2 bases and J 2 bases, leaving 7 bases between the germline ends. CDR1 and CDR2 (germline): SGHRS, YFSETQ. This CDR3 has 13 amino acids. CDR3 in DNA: TGCGCCAGCAGCTTAGGACAGCAAGAGACCCAGTACTTC. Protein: CASSLGQQETQYF.

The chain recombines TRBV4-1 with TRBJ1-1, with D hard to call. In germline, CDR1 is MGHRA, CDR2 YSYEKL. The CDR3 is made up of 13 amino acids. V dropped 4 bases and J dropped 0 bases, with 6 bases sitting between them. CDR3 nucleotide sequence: TGCGCCAGCAGCCCGGTATTGAACACTGAAGCTTTCTTT. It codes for CASSPVLNTEAFF.

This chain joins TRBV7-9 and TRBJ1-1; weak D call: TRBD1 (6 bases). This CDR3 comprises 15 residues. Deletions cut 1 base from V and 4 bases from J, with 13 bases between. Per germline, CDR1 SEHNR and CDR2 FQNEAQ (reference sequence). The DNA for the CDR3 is TGTGCCAGCAGCTTAGGGGCAGGGGCGGGCACTGAAGCTTTCTTT. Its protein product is CASSLGAGAGTEAFF.

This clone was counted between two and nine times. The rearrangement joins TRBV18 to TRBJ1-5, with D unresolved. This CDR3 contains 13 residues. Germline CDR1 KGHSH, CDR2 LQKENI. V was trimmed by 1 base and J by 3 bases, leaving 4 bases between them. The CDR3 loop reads CASSPQPNQPQHF. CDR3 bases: TGTGCCAGCTCACCACAGCCCAATCAGCCCCAGCATTTT.

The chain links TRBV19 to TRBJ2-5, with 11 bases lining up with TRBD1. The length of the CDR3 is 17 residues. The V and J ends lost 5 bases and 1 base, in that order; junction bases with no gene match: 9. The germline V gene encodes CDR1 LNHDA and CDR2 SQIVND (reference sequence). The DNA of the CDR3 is TGTGCCAGTAGTGGACAGGGGGCGCGAGGCCCCCAAGAGACCCAGTACTTC. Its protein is CASSGQGARGPQETQYF.

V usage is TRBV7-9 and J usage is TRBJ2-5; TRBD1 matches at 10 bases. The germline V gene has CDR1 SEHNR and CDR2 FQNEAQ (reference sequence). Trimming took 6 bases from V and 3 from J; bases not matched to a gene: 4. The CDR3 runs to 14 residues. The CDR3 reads CASRRTGGEETQYF. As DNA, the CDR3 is TGTGCCAGCAGGCGGACAGGGGGGGAAGAGACCCAGTACTTC.

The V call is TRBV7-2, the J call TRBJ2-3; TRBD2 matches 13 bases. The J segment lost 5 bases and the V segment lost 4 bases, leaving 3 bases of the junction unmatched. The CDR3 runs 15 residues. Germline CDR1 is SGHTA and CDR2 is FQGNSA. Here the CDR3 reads CASSSTSGGQDTQYF. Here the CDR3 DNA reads TGTGCCAGCAGCTCGACTAGCGGGGGGCAAGATACGCAGTATTTT.

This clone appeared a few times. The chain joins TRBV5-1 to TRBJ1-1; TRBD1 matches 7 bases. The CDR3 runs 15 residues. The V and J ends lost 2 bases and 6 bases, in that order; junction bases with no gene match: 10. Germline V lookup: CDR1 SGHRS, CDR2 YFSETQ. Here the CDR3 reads CASSLTGDVSSEAFF. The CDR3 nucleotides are TGCGCCAGCAGCTTAACAGGGGATGTGAGTTCTGAAGCTTTCTTT.

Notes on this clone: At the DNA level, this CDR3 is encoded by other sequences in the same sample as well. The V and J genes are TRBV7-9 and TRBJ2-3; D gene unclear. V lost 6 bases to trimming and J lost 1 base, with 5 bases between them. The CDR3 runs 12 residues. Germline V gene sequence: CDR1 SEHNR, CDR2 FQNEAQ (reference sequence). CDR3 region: CASSRGTDTQYF. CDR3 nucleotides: TGTGCCAGCAGTCGGGGCACAGATACGCAGTATTTT.

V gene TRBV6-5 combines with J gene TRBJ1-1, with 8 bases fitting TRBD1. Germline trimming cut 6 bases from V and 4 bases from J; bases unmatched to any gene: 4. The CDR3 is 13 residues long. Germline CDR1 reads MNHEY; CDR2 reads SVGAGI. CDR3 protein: CASSLQGGTEAFF. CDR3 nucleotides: TGTGCCAGCAGCCTACAGGGGGGCACTGAAGCTTTCTTT.

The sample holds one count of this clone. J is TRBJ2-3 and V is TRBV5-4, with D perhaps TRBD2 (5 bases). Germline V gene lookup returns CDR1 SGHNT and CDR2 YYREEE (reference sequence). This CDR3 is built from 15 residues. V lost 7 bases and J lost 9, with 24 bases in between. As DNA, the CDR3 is TGTGCCAGCGCTCTACTAGGTGCTGGCCCCAGGACGCAGTATTTT. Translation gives CASALLGAGPRTQYF.

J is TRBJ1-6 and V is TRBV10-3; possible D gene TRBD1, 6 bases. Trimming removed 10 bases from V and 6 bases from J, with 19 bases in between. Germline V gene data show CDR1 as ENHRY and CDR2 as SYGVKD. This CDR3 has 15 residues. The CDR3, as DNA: TGTGCCACCTCGGACAGAGCTGGGGTTAATTCACCCCTCCACTTT. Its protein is CATSDRAGVNSPLHF.

The CDR3 sequence: CASSYTGGDEKLFF. As DNA, the CDR3 is TGTGCCAGCAGCTATACAGGGGGAGATGAAAAACTGTTTTTT. The chain carries TRBV5-4 and TRBJ1-4; TRBD1 agrees at 8 bases. Germline V gene lookup returns CDR1 SGHNT and CDR2 YYREEE (reference sequence). V shed 3 bases, J shed 6 bases, and the junction held 4 bases outside the gene matches. This CDR3 spans 14 amino acids.

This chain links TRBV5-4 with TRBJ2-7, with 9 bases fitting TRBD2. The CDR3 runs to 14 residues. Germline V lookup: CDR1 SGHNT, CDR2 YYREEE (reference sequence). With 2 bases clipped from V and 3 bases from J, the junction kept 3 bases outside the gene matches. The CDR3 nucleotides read TGTGCCAGCAGCTTAGATAGCGGGAGCTACGAGCAGTACTTC. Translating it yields CASSLDSGSYEQYF.

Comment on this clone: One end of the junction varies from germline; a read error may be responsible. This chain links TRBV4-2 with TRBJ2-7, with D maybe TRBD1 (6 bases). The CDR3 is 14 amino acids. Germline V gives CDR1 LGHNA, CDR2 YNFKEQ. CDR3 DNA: TGTGCCAGCAACCAAGGGGCAGGGGCCTACGAGCAGTACTTC. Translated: CASNQGAGAYEQYF.